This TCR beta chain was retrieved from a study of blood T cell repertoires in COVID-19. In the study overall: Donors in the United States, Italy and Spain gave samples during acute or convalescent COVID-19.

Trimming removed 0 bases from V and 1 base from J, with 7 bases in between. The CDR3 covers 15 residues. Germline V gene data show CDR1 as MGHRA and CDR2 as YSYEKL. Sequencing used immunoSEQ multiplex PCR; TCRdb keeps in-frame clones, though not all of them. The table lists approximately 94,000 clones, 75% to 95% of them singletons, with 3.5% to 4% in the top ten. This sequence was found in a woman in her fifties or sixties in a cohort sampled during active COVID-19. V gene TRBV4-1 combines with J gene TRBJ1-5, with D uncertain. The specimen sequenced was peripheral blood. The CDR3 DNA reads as TGCGCCAGCAGCCAAGATTCCGTAAGCAATCAGCCCCAGCATTTT. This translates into CASSQDSVSNQPQHF.